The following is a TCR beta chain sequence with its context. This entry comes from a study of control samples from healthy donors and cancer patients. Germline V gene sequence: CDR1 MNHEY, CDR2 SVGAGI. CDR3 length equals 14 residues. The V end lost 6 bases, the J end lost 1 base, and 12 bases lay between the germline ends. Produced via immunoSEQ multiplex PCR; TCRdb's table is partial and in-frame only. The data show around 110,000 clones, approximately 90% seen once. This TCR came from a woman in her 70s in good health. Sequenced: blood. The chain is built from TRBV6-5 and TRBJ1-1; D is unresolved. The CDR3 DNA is TGTGCCAGCAGGCAATCCACAGCGAACACTGAAGCTTTCTTT. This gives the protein CASRQSTANTEAFF.